The 28 T cell receptor beta chains given below trace back to one sample, sequenced in a study of beta chain features in type 1 diabetes (dated by TCRdb to 2016 to 2019). General findings and caveats noted by the study authors: In all four CD4+ subsets, TCRB CDR3 length was moderately but significantly shorter in type 1 diabetes patients.

Their specific antigens are unknown. Libraries came from the immunoSEQ multiplex PCR assay. All of the isolated RNA was reverse transcribed with the High Capacity cDNA Reverse Transcription Kit, so expressed TCRB transcripts were sequenced. Imported from immuneACCESS, the table was reduced by TCRdb to in-frame sequences with V and J called. These copies leave out some clones; in studies compared against another copy, an unresolved V gene accounts for under half, and the cause of the remainder is not known. A total of 550,000 to 850,000 clones appear in this sample, around an eighth of them only once. Of the sample, 0.02% to 0.025% is held by the ten largest clones. Material for sequencing was naive CD4+ T cells from blood. The sample's cell subset or site, from its label and the paper: true naive CD4+ T cells. The receptor set was obtained from a man between 18 and 35 years old with type 1 diabetes.

This clone was seen a few times. The J gene is TRBJ1-2, the V gene TRBV19; 7 bases map to TRBD1. From germline, CDR1 is LNHDA and CDR2 SQIVND (reference sequence). This CDR3 has 13 amino acids. V dropped 7 bases and J dropped 5; count of bases not matched to a gene: 7. CDR3: CASTRDRTYGYTF. In nucleotides, the CDR3 is TGTGCCAGTACCCGGGACAGAACTTATGGCTACACCTTC.

Only a few counts were recorded for this clone. The rearrangement links TRBV5-6 to TRBJ1-5, with D unclear. Germline-derived CDR1 and CDR2 are SGHDT and YYEEEE. There are 15 residues in the CDR3. V lost 4 bases to trimming and J lost 1 base, with 12 bases between them. The CDR3 sequence is CASSRGFWSNQPQHF. The CDR3 DNA reads as TGTGCCAGCAGCCGAGGGTTCTGGAGCAATCAGCCCCAGCATTTT.

The rearrangement joins TRBV6-5 to TRBJ2-7; no clear D. The germline V gene has CDR1 MNHEY and CDR2 SVGAGI. CDR3 length equals 11 residues. V was trimmed by 2 bases and J by 4 bases, leaving 3 bases between them. The CDR3 here is CASSYLYEQYF. The CDR3 bases are TGTGCCAGCAGTTACCTGTACGAGCAGTACTTC.

J is TRBJ1-2 and V is TRBV7-9, with 9 positions matching TRBD1. Per the germline V gene, CDR1 is SEHNR and CDR2 is FQNEAQ (reference sequence). Unmatched junction bases numbered 2, after V lost 3 bases and J lost 6 bases. The CDR3 is 13 amino acids. In DNA, the CDR3 is TGTGCCAGCAGCTTCCGGGACAGGGATGGCTACACCTTC. This sequence encodes CASSFRDRDGYTF.

There are a few counts of this clone. CDR3 in amino acids: CASSLELTSGVRTDTQYF. As DNA, the CDR3 is TGCGCCAGCAGCTTGGAACTCACTAGCGGGGTCCGCACAGATACGCAGTATTTT. The chain combines TRBV5-1 with TRBJ2-3, with 10 nucleotides matching TRBD2. The CDR3 spans 18 residues. The germline CDR1 and CDR2 sequences are SGHRS and YFSETQ. V lost 0 bases, J lost 1 base, and 8 bases stayed unmatched.

In its sample, this clone was seen a few times. Within the sample, other DNA sequences also encode this same CDR3. The J gene is TRBJ1-1, the V gene TRBV9; TRBD1 might be the D (5 bases). CDR1 and CDR2 (germline): SGDLS, YYNGEE. Trimming removed 0 bases at V and 1 base at J, with 7 bases between. The CDR3 contains 14 residues. The CDR3 nucleotides read TGTGCCAGCAGCGTAGGGACATCGAACACTGAAGCTTTCTTT. This encodes CASSVGTSNTEAFF. Full variable domain (missing parts from reference TRBV9 and TRBJ1-1): DSGVTQTPKHLITATGQRVTLRCSPRSGDLSVYWYQQSLDQGLQFLIQYYNGEERAKGNILERFSAQQFPDLHSELNLSSLELGDSALYFCASSVGTSNTEAFFGQGTRLTVV.

The V call is TRBV10-3, the J call TRBJ2-3; D call uncertain. The CDR3 is made up of 14 amino acids. Germline-derived CDR1 and CDR2 are ENHRY and SYGVKD. The V gene lost 2 bases and the J gene lost 3 bases, with 9 bases spanning the gap. CDR3 nucleotide sequence: TGTGCCATCAGTGAGCACTCAAGGACAGATACGCAGTATTTT. Its protein product is CAISEHSRTDTQYF.

To note about this clone: Other nucleotide sequences in the sample specify the same CDR3. In DNA, the CDR3 is TGTGCCTGGAGTAGGGCGGACGGCTACACCTTC. Its protein product is CAWSRADGYTF. The chain carries TRBV30 and TRBJ1-2; D not resolved. Germline loops: CDR1 GTSNPN, CDR2 SVGIG (reference sequence). Trimming took off 2 bases at V and 8 bases at J, with 9 bases between the two ends. The CDR3 runs 11 residues.

The gene calls are TRBV28 and TRBJ1-2; TRBD1 matches at 8 bases. Germline trimming cut 4 bases from V and 3 bases from J; bases unmatched to any gene: 7. The germline CDR1 and CDR2 sequences are MDHEN and SYDVKM. The CDR3 runs 15 residues. The CDR3 DNA reads TGTGCCAGCAGTTCGATACAGGGGGACTACTATGGCTACACCTTC. Its protein product is CASSSIQGDYYGYTF.

This clone was recorded a few times. V usage is TRBV13 and J usage is TRBJ1-4; D not resolved. Trimming left V 5 bases short and J 7 bases short, with 17 bases between. The CDR3 has 15 residues. Germline CDR1 and CDR2: PRHDT and FYEKMQ (reference sequence). CDR3 in DNA: TGTGCCAGCAGCGAAAGGACCAAGAAGGGTGAAAAACTGTTTTTT. It encodes CASSERTKKGEKLFF.

This chain links TRBV2 with TRBJ2-1; TRBD2 matches at 8 bases. The germline V gene has CDR1 SNHLY and CDR2 FYNNEI. V lost 11 bases, J lost 10 bases, and 7 bases stayed unmatched. The CDR3 spans 11 residues. The CDR3 region is CAGGGTAEQFF. The CDR3 coding sequence is TGTGCCGGCGGGGGGACGGCCGAGCAGTTCTTC. Complete variable domain (other parts from reference TRBV2 and TRBJ2-1): EPEVTQTPSHQVTQMGQEVILRCVPISNHLYFYWYRQILGQKVEFLVSFYNNEISEKSEIFDDQFSVERPDGSNFTLKIRSTKLEDSAMYFCAGGGTAEQFFGPGTRLTVL.

V is TRBV5-1 and J is TRBJ1-5; 9 bases are shared with TRBD1. Germline loops: CDR1 SGHRS, CDR2 YFSETQ. There are 18 residues in the CDR3. The trim removed 2 bases at V and 4 bases at J, leaving 13 bases unmatched. CDR3 region: CASSFHRGRESFNQPQHF. The CDR3 nucleotides read TGCGCCAGCAGCTTTCACAGGGGGCGCGAGTCATTTAATCAGCCCCAGCATTTT.

The rearrangement uses TRBV6-5 and TRBJ2-7; 7 positions agree with TRBD2. V was clipped by 0 bases and J by 5 bases; unmatched bases: 10. Germline V gene sequence: CDR1 MNHEY, CDR2 SVGAGI. The CDR3 is 16 residues long. The chain's CDR3 is CASSYSTAGVVNEQYF. The CDR3 nucleotides are TGTGCCAGCAGTTACTCCACGGCGGGGGTAGTAAACGAGCAGTACTTC.

In this sample, this clone turned up a few times. The sample has other DNA sequences that encode this CDR3 too. This rearrangement joins TRBV5-1 to TRBJ2-1; D gene uncertain. V was cut by 3 bases and J by 0 bases, with 10 bases left in between. This CDR3 spans 15 amino acids. CDR1 is SGHRS and CDR2 is YFSETQ in the germline V gene. The CDR3 DNA follows: TGCGCCAGCAGCTCACAGCGAGGCTCCTACAATGAGCAGTTCTTC. Protein: CASSSQRGSYNEQFF.

This sequence joins TRBV7-9 and TRBJ1-2; D unclear. Germline V CDR1 and CDR2: SEHNR, FQNEAQ (reference sequence). V was trimmed by 1 base and J by 4 bases, leaving 7 bases between them. This CDR3 has 13 residues. CDR3 in amino acids: CASSLELGYGYTF. CDR3 coding DNA: TGTGCCAGCAGCTTAGAGTTGGGCTATGGCTACACCTTC. Full variable domain (rest looked up from reference TRBV7-9 and TRBJ1-2): DTGVSQNPRHKITKRGQNVTFRCDPISEHNRLYWYRQTLGQGPEFLTYFQNEAQLEKSRLLSDRFSAERPKGSFSTLEIQRTEQGDSAMYLCASSLELGYGYTFGSGTRLTVV.

V and J are TRBV19 and TRBJ1-5; perhaps TRBD1 as D (5 bases). Germline values: CDR1 LNHDA, CDR2 SQIVND (reference sequence). This CDR3 is 12 amino acids long. V was clipped by 7 bases and J by 2 bases, with 6 bases between them. The CDR3 coding sequence is TGTGCCAGTAAGACAGGCAATCAGCCCCAGCATTTT. Its protein product is CASKTGNQPQHF.

This chain connects TRBV6-5 to TRBJ2-3, with 13 nucleotides matching TRBD2. V dropped 4 bases and J dropped 6; count of bases not matched to a gene: 1. This CDR3 has 14 amino acids. Germline CDR1 MNHEY, CDR2 SVGAGI. The CDR3 DNA reads as TGTGCCAGCAGTTGGGGACTAGCGGGGGATACGCAGTATTTT. The encoded protein is CASSWGLAGDTQYF.

This clone was observed a few times. This chain uses TRBV10-3 with TRBJ2-5; TRBD2 agrees at 7 bases. This CDR3 comprises 11 residues. Germline V gene data show CDR1 as ENHRY and CDR2 as SYGVKD. V trimming: 8 bases; J trimming: 3 bases; junction bases outside the gene matches: 0. The DNA for the CDR3 is TGTGCCATCCGGGGGGAAGAGACCCAGTACTTC. Residues: CAIRGEETQYF.

The chain combines TRBV7-2 with TRBJ2-2, with 9 bases matching TRBD1. The CDR3 spans 16 residues. V lost 2 bases, J lost 4 bases, and 5 bases stayed unmatched. Germline assignment: CDR1 SGHTA and CDR2 FQGNSA. The CDR3 DNA is TGTGCCAGCAGCTTATTCGGGACAGGGACCACCGGGGAGCTGTTTTTT. Translation gives CASSLFGTGTTGELFF.

The chain has TRBV9 and TRBJ2-1; 9 bases match TRBD2. The junction had 4 bases not matched to a gene; V was cut back by 0 bases and J by 3 bases. The CDR3 is 16 residues long. Germline CDR1 reads SGDLS; CDR2 reads YYNGEE. The CDR3 loop reads CASSVGGAGGYNEQFF. CDR3 bases: TGTGCCAGCAGCGTAGGAGGAGCGGGGGGCTACAATGAGCAGTTCTTC.

This clone has only a few counts. The rearrangement links TRBV30 to TRBJ1-5; TRBD1 might be the D (5 bases). The V and J ends lost 0 bases and 5 bases respectively, with 14 bases between them. Per germline, CDR1 GTSNPN and CDR2 SVGIG (reference sequence). The CDR3 has 15 amino acids. The CDR3 DNA reads as TGTGCCTGGAGTGTAGGGGCAGGGCTCGATCAGCCCCAGCATTTT. It specifies CAWSVGAGLDQPQHF.

The chain joins TRBV2 to TRBJ1-1; no clear D. V lost 6 bases and J 6 bases, leaving 8 bases between the germline ends. CDR3 length: 11 amino acids. Germline V gene data show CDR1 as SNHLY and CDR2 as FYNNEI. The CDR3: CASRMGSEAFF. The DNA for the CDR3 is TGTGCCAGCAGGATGGGATCTGAAGCTTTCTTT.

This clone has more than one count but fewer than ten. V gene TRBV19 combines with J gene TRBJ1-5; D is unresolved. Germline V gives CDR1 LNHDA, CDR2 SQIVND (reference sequence). CDR3 size: 18 residues. V was clipped by 5 bases and J by 6 bases, with 26 bases between them. This chain's CDR3 is CASSRQAVRVGSVQPQHF. The DNA of the CDR3 is TGTGCCAGTAGTCGGCAAGCTGTGCGGGTCGGTTCGGTTCAGCCCCAGCATTTT.

This clone was counted only a few times. This chain links TRBV15 with TRBJ1-2, with D maybe TRBD1 (6 bases). V dropped 0 bases and J dropped 2 bases, with 16 bases sitting between them. The CDR3 is made up of 17 amino acids. Germline lookup yields CDR1 LNHNV and CDR2 YYDKDF (reference sequence). CDR3 protein: CATSREWTANPNYGYTF. The CDR3 DNA sequence: TGTGCCACCAGCAGAGAGTGGACAGCTAATCCCAACTATGGCTACACCTTC. The full variable domain, with the rest looked up from reference TRBV15 and TRBJ1-2, is DAMVIQNPRYQVTQFGKPVTLSCSQTLNHNVMYWYQQKSSQAPKLLFHYYDKDFNNEADTPDNFQSRRPNTSFCFLDIRSPGLGDTAMYLCATSREWTANPNYGYTFGSGTRLTVV.

This clone was counted only a few times. Other DNA sequences in the same sample also yield this CDR3. V is TRBV18 and J is TRBJ2-7; tentative D call: TRBD2 (6 bases). Trimming shortened V by 0 bases and J by 6 bases, and 6 bases separated the two germline ends. The CDR3 spans 12 residues. Germline CDR1 KGHSH, CDR2 LQKENI. In DNA, the CDR3 is TGTGCCAGCTCACCACCGGGAGGCGAGCAGTACTTC. Translation: CASSPPGGEQYF.

V is TRBV30 and J is TRBJ2-7; no firm D call. Trimming left V 7 bases short and J 5 bases short, with 12 bases between. CDR1 is GTSNPN, CDR2 SVGIG, per germline (reference sequence). The CDR3 totals 11 residues. The CDR3: CAYTGRNEQYF. CDR3 in DNA: TGTGCCTACACCGGACGGAACGAGCAGTACTTC.

J is TRBJ2-5 and V is TRBV30; D gene ambiguous. Trimming left V 2 bases short and J 5 bases short, with 6 bases between. The CDR3 runs 11 residues. Germline loops: CDR1 GTSNPN, CDR2 SVGIG (reference sequence). CDR3 nucleotides: TGTGCCTGGAGTAGTCCGGAGACCCAGTACTTC. Translated: CAWSSPETQYF. Based on the CDR3 plus reference TRBV30 and TRBJ2-5, the full variable domain is SQTIHQWPATLVQPVGSPLSLECTVEGTSNPNLYWYRQAAGRGLQLLFYSVGIGQISSEVPQNLSASRPQDRQFILSSKKLLLSDSGFYLCAWSSPETQYFGPGTRLLVL.

The rearrangement links TRBV6-1 to TRBJ2-7, with D possibly TRBD1 on 6 matching bases. The V end lost 6 bases, the J end lost 5 bases, and 17 bases lay between the germline ends. CDR3 length: 14 amino acids. Germline V CDR1 and CDR2: MNHNS, SASEGT. DNA of the CDR3: TGTGCCAGCAGAATCAAACAGGGTACCCACGAGCAGTACTTC. It specifies CASRIKQGTHEQYF.